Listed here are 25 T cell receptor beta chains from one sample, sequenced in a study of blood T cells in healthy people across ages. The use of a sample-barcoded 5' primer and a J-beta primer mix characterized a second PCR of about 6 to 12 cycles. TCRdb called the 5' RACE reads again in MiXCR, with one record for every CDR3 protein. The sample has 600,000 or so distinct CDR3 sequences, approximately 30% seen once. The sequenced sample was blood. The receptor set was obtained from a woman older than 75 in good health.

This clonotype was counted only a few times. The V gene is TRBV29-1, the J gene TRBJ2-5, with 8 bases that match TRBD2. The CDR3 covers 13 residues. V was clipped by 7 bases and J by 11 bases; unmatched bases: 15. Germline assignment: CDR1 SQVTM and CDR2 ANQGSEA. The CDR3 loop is CSGWRGVDNEQYF. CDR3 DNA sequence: TGCAGCGGCTGGCGGGGGGTAGACAATGAGCAGTACTTC.

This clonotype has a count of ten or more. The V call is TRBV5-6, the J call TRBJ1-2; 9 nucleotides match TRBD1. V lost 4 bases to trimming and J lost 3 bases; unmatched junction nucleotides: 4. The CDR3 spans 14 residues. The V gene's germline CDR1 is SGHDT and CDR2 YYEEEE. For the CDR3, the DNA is TGTGCCAGCAGCGGCACAGGGGGCCACTATGGCTACACCTTC. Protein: CASSGTGGHYGYTF.

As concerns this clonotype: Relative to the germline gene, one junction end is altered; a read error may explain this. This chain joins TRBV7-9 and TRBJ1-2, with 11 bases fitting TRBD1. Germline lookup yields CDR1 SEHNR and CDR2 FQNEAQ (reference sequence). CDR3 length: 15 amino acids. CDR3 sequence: CASGLRTGGAEGYTF. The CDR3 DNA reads TGTGCCAGCGGCTTAAGGACAGGGGGCGCTGAGGGCTACACCTTC.

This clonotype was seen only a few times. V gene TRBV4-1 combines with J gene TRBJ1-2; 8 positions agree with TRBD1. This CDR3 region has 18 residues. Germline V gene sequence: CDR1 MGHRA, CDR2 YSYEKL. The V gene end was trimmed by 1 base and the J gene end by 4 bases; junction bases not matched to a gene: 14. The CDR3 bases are TGCGCCAGCAGCCAAGCTCCAACAGGGGGACATCGTTTCTATGGCTACACCTTC. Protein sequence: CASSQAPTGGHRFYGYTF.

The CDR3: CASSLQQGKYQETQYF. CDR3 nucleotide sequence: TGTGCCAGCAGCCTTCAACAGGGGAAGTACCAAGAGACCCAGTACTTC. The chain couples TRBV7-2 to TRBJ2-5, with 7 nucleotides matching TRBD1. The CDR3 contains 16 residues. The V and J ends lost 5 bases and 0 bases, in that order; junction bases with no gene match: 9. The germline CDR1 and CDR2 sequences are SGHTA and FQGNSA.

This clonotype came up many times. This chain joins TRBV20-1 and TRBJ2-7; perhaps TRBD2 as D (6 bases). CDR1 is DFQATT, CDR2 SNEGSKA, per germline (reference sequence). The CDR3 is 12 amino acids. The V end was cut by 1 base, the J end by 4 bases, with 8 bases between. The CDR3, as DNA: TGCAGTGCTAGAGGGGGGGTTTACGAGCAGTACTTC. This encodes CSARGGVYEQYF.

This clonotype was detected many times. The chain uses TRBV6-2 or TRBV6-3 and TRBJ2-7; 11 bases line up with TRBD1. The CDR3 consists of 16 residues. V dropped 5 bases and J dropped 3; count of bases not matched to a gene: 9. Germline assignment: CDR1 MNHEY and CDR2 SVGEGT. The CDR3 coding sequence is TGTGCCAGCAGTCCTCGGGGACAGGGGGATGTCTACGAGCAGTACTTC. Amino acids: CASSPRGQGDVYEQYF.

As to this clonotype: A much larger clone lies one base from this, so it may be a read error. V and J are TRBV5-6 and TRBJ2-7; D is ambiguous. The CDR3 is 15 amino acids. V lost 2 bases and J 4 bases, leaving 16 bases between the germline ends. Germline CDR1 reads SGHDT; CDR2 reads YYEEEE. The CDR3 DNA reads TGTGCCAGCAGCTTTTTTTCCTGGACGCAGTACGAGCAGTACTTC. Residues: CASSFFSWTQYEQYF.

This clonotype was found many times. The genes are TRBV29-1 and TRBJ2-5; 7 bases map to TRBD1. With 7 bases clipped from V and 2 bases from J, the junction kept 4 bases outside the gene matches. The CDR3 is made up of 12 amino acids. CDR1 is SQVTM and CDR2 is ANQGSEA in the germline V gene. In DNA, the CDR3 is TGCAGCGGTCAGACAGGGCAAGAGACCCAGTACTTC. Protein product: CSGQTGQETQYF.

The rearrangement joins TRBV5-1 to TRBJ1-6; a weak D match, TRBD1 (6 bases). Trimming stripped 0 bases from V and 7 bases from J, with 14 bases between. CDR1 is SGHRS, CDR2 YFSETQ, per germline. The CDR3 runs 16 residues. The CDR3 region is CASSLGPDRGNSPLHF. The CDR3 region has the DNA TGCGCCAGCAGCTTGGGGCCGGACAGAGGCAATTCACCCCTCCACTTT.

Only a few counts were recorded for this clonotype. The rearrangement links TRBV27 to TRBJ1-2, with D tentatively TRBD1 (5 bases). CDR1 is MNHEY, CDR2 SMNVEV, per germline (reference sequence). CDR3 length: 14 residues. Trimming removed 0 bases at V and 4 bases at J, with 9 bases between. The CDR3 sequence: CASSLSGQIYGYTF. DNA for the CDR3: TGTGCCAGCAGTTTATCCGGACAAATCTATGGCTACACCTTC.

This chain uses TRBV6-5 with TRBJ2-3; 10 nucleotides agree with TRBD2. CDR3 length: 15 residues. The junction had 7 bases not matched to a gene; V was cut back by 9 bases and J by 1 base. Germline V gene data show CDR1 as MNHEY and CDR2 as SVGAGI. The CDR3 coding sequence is TGTGCCAGGGAAGCGGGAGGGCACGGCACAGATACGCAGTATTTT. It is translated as CAREAGGHGTDTQYF.

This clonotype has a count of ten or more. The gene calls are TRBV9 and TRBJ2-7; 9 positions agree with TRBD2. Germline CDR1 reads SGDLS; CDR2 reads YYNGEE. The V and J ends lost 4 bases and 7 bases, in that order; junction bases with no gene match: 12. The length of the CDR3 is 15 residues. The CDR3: CASSKGGTSFLEQYF. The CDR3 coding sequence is TGTGCCAGCAGCAAGGGGGGGACTAGCTTTTTGGAGCAGTACTTC.

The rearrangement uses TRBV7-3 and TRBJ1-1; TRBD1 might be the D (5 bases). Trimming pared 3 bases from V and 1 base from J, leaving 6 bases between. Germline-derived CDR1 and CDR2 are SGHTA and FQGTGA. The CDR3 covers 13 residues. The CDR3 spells CASSLDTNTEAFF. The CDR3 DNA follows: TGTGCCAGCAGCTTGGACACGAACACTGAAGCTTTCTTT.

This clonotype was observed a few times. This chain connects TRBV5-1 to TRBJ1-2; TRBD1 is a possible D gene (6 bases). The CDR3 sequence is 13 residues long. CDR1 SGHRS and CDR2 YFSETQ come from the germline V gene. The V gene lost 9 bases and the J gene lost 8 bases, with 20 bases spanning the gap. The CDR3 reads CAIREPGAGGYTF. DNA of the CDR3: TGCGCCATCAGGGAACCGGGGGCCGGCGGCTACACCTTC.

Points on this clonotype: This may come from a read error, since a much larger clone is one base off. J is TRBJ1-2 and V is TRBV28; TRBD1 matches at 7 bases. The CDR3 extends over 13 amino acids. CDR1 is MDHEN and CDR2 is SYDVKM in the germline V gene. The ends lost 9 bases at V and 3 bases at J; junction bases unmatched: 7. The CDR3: CARRRGQDYGYTF. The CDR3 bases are TGTGCCAGGAGACGTGGACAGGACTATGGCTACACCTTC.

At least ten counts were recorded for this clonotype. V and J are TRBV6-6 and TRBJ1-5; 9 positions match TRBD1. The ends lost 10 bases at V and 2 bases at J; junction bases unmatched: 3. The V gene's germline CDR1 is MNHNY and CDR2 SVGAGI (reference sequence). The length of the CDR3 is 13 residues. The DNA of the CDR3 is TGTGCCATCCGGGACAGGGGCAATCAGCCCCAGCATTTT. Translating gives CAIRDRGNQPQHF.

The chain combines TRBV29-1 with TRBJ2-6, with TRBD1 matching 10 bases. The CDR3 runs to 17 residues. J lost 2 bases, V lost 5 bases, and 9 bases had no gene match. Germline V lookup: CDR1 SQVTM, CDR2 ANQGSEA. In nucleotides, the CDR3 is TGCAGCGTTCCCGGGACAGGGGCTTTCCCTGGGGCCAACGTCCTGACTTTC. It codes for CSVPGTGAFPGANVLTF.

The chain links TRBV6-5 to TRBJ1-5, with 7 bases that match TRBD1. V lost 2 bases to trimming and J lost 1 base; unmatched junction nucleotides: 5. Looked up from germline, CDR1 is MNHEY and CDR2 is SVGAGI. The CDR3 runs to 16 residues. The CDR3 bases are TGTGCCAGCAGTTACCAGGAGGGGGCGAGCAATCAGCCCCAGCATTTT. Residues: CASSYQEGASNQPQHF.

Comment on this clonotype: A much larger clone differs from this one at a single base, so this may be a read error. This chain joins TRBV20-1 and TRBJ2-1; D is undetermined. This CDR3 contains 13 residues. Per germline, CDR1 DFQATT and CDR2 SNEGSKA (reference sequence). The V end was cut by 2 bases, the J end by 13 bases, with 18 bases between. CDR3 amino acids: CSARFPYQETQFF. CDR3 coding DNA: TGCAGTGCTAGATTCCCATACCAAGAGACCCAGTTCTTC.

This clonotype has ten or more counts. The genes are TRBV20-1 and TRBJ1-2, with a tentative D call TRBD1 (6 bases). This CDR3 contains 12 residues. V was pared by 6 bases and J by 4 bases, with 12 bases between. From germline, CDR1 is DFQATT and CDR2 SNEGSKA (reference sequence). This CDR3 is CSARTGIYGYTF. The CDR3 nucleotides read TGCAGTGCACGCACAGGGATCTATGGCTACACCTTC.

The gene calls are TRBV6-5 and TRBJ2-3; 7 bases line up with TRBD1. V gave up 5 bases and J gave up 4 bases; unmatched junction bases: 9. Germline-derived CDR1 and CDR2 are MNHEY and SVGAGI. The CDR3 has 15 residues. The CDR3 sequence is CASSPLDRVPDTQYF. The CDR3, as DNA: TGTGCCAGCAGTCCACTAGACAGGGTCCCAGATACGCAGTATTTT.

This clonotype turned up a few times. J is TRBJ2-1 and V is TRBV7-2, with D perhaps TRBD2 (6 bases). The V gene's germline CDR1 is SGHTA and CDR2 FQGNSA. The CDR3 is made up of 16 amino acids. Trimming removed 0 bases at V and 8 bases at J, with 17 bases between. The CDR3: CASSLASGASSHEQFF. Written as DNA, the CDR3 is TGTGCCAGCAGCTTAGCGTCGGGAGCGTCCTCGCATGAGCAGTTCTTC.

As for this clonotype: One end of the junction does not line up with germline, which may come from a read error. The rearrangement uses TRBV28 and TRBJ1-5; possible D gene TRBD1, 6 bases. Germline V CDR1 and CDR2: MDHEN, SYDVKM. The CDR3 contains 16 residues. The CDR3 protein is CASSLYRALSNQPRHF. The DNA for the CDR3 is TGTGCCAGCAGTTTATACAGGGCTCTGAGCAATCAGCCCCGGCATTTT.

CDR3: CASSPRTGERNTEAFF. CDR3 bases: TGTGCCAGCAGCCCCCGGACAGGGGAGAGGAACACTGAAGCTTTCTTT. This sequence joins TRBV7-2 and TRBJ1-1; 9 positions agree with TRBD1. Unmatched junction bases numbered 8, after V lost 5 bases and J lost 1 base. The CDR3 is 16 residues long. The germline CDR1 and CDR2 sequences are SGHTA and FQGNSA.